This T cell receptor (beta chain) was found in a study of blood T cell repertoires in COVID-19. Overall study context: Collection of acute and convalescent COVID-19 samples took place in the United States, Italy and Spain. T cells, B-cell-depleted T cells, or PBMCs provided the cDNA or gDNA that served as material.

This CDR3 spans 11 amino acids. Per germline, CDR1 MNHEY and CDR2 SVGAGI. Trimming removed 6 bases at V and 7 bases at J, with 9 bases between. In the original processing: Researchers report that nucleated cell counts were estimated from reference gene primer amplification. Clones were sequenced by immunoSEQ multiplex PCR, and TCRdb holds only the in-frame ones, with some missing. Clonal size and the V and J genes are those of that table, whereas D and trimming came from the DNA. The table lists 180,000 or so clones, 70% to 90% of them singletons. The sequence came from a man aged 55 to 70 with acute or convalescent COVID-19. The chain combines TRBV6-5 with TRBJ1-2, with D maybe TRBD1 (5 bases). The sequencing sample was made of peripheral blood. CDR3 DNA sequence: TGTGCCAGCAGGAACAGGCTTGGCTACACCTTC. Translation: CASRNRLGYTF.